This entry describes one T cell receptor beta chain. The sample comes from a study of blood T cell repertoires in COVID-19. A Seattle source enrolled patients during active infection and followed them longitudinally. The CDR3 runs to 14 residues. Authors' methods: Reference gene primer amplification yielded estimated nucleated cell counts. The data were produced by immunoSEQ multiplex PCR, yet TCRdb's version contains in-frame clones alone and is incomplete. V and J calls plus clone size are reproduced from that table; the DNA served to infer D and trimming. The sample lists about 160,000 clones, about 88% occurring once.

The clonotype originates from a woman aged 50 to 65 with COVID-19, enrolled during active disease. V usage is TRBV12-1 and J usage is TRBJ2-7; the table's D call of TRBD2 was not tested on the DNA. TRBV12-1 is recorded as a pseudogene. The sequenced sample consisted of peripheral blood. The CDR3 nucleotides read TGTGCCAGCAGCAGCTTTCCCAAGCCCTACGAGCAGTACTTC. Residues: CASSSFPKPYEQYF.